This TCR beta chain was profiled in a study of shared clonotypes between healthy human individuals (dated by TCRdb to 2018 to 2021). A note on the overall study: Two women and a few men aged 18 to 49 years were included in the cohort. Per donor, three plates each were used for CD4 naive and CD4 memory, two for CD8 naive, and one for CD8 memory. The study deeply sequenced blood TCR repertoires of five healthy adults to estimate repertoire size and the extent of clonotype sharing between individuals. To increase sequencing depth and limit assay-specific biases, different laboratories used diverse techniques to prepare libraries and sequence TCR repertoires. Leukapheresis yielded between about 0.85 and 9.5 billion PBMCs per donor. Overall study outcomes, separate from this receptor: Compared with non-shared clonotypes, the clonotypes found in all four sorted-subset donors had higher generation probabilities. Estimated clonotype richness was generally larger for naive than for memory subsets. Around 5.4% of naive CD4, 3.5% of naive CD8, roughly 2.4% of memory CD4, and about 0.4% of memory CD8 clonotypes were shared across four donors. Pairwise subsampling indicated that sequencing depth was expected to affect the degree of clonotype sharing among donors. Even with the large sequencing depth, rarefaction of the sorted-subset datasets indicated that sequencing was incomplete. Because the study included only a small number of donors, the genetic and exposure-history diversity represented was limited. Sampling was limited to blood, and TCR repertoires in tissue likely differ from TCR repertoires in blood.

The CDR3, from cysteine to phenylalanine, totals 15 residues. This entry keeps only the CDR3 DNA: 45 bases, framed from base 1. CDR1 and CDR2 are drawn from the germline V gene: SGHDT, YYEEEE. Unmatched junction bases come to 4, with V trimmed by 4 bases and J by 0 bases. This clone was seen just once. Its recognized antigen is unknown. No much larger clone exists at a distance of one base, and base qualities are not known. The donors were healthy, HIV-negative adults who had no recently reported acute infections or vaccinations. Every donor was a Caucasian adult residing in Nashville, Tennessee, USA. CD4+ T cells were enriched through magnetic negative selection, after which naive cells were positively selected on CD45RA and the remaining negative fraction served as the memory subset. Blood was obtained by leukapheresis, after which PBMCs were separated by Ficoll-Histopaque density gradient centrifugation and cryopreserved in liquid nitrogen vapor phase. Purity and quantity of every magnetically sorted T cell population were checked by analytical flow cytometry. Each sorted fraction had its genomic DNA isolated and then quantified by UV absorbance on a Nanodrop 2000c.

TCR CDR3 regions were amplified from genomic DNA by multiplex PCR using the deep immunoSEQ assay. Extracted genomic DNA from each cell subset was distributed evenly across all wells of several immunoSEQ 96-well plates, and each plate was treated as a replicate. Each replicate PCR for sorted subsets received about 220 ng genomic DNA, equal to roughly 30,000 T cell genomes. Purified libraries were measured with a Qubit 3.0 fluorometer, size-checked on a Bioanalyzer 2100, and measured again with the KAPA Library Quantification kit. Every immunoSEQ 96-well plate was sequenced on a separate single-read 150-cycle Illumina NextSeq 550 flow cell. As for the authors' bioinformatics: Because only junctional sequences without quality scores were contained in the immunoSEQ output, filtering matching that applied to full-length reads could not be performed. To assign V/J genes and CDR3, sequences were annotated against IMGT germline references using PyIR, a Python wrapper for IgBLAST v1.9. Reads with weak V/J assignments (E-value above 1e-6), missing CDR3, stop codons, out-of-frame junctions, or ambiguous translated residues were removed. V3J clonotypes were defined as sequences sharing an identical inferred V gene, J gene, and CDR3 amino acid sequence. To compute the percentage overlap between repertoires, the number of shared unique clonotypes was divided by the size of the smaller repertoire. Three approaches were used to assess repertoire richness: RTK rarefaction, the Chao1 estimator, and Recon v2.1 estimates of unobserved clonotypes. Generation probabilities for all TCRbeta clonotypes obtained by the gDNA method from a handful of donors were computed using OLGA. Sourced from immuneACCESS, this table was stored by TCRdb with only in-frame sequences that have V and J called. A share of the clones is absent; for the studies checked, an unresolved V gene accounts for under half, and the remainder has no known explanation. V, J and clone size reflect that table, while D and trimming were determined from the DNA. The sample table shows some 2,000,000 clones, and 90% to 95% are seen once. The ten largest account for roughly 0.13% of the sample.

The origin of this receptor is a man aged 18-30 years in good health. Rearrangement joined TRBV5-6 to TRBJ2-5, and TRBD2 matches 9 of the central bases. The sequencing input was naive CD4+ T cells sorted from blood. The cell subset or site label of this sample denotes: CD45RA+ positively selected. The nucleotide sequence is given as TGTGCCAGCAGCCGGGTAGCGGGGGACCAAGAGACCCAGTACTTC. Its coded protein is CASSRVAGDQETQYF.